A single sample is the source of the 11 T cell receptor beta chains below, sequenced in a study of shared clonotypes between healthy human individuals. Naive-designated CD8 cells lacked CD45RO, were positively enriched for CCR7, and omitted terminally differentiated effector memory CD45RA+ cells. TCRdb's table, derived via immunoSEQ multiplex PCR, lists solely in-frame clones and lacks some. The sample has roughly 2,000,000 clones; roughly 95% are singletons. The sequenced sample consisted of naive CD8+ T cells from PBMCs. The receptors stem from a young man in good health. Some clones in this sample may be carry-over from other donors' samples.

J is TRBJ2-3 and V is TRBV14; no firm D call. This CDR3 contains 14 residues. Germline V gene lookup returns CDR1 SGHDN and CDR2 FVKESK. V was cut by 7 bases and J by 0 bases, with 11 bases left in between. This CDR3 reads CASTDGVSTDTQYF. CDR3 DNA: TGTGCCAGCACGGATGGAGTTAGCACAGATACGCAGTATTTT.

This chain uses TRBV7-9 with TRBJ1-2; D is possibly TRBD1 (6 bases). This CDR3 region has 15 residues. Germline values: CDR1 SEHNR, CDR2 FQNEAQ (reference sequence). Trimming took 3 bases from V and 2 from J, leaving 13 bases between them. Here the CDR3 reads CASSFPDSINYGYTF. CDR3 nucleotides: TGTGCCAGCAGCTTCCCGGACAGTATAAACTATGGCTACACCTTC.

This clone was seen a single time. This sample also contains other DNA sequences that code for the same CDR3. This chain joins TRBV29-1 and TRBJ2-1; 11 nucleotides align to TRBD2. V gave up 3 bases and J gave up 3 bases; unmatched junction bases: 4. The germline V gene has CDR1 SQVTM and CDR2 ANQGSEA. The CDR3 contains 15 residues. Here the CDR3 reads CSVEGTSGNYNEQFF. The CDR3 region has the DNA TGCAGCGTTGAGGGGACTAGCGGAAACTACAATGAGCAGTTCTTC.

This chain uses TRBV18 with TRBJ2-2; the D is unclear. This CDR3 has 15 residues. Germline V CDR1 and CDR2: KGHSH, LQKENI. V gave up 2 bases and J gave up 6 bases, with 13 bases separating them. Here the CDR3 DNA reads TGTGCCAGCTCACCAGGACGTCTAGGACCCGGGGAGCTGTTTTTT. Translating it yields CASSPGRLGPGELFF.

About this clone: The same CDR3 can be traced to other DNA sequences in this sample. This sequence joins TRBV7-2 and TRBJ1-5; TRBD1 matches at 9 bases. V shed 5 bases and J 1 base; nucleotides not matched to a gene: 3. Germline CDR1 is SGHTA and CDR2 is FQGNSA. The CDR3 contains 15 residues. The CDR3 DNA follows: TGTGCCAGCAGCCTGACAGGGGGGAGCAATCAGCCCCAGCATTTT. It translates to CASSLTGGSNQPQHF.

The chain uses TRBV5-6 and TRBJ1-4, with a possible D match to TRBD1 (5 bases). V was shortened by 3 bases and J by 7 bases, with 22 bases between the two germline ends. The CDR3 has 17 amino acids. Germline CDR1 and CDR2: SGHDT and YYEEEE. The CDR3 spells CASSSLQGVRGVEKLFF. Here the CDR3 DNA reads TGTGCCAGCAGCTCACTCCAAGGGGTCCGTGGCGTTGAAAAACTGTTTTTT. Together with reference TRBV5-6 and TRBJ1-4, the CDR3 gives the full variable domain: DAGVTQSPTHLIKTRGQQVTLRCSPKSGHDTVSWYQQALGQGPQFIFQYYEEEERQRGNFPDRFSGHQFPNYSSELNVNALLLGDSALYLCASSSLQGVRGVEKLFFGSGTQLSVL.

In this sample, this clone turned up once. The chain is built from TRBV19 and TRBJ2-1; no firm D call. Germline-derived CDR1 and CDR2 are LNHDA and SQIVND (reference sequence). V lost 6 bases, J lost 10 bases, and 16 bases lay in between. The length of the CDR3 is 13 residues. CDR3 nucleotides: TGTGCCAGTAGCCTCGTCCCGATCAACGAGCAGTTCTTC. Translating it yields CASSLVPINEQFF.

The chain joins TRBV7-6 to TRBJ2-1; 8 positions agree with TRBD2. Germline V gene sequence: CDR1 SGHVS, CDR2 FNYEAQ. There are 15 residues in the CDR3. Germline trimming cut 1 base from V and 5 bases from J; bases unmatched to any gene: 4. The CDR3 region is CASSLGTSGHNEQFF. CDR3 nucleotides: TGTGCCAGCAGCTTAGGAACTAGCGGCCACAATGAGCAGTTCTTC.

The chain carries TRBV9 and TRBJ1-4, with a tentative D call TRBD1 (5 bases). Per germline, CDR1 SGDLS and CDR2 YYNGEE. Trimming pared 3 bases from V and 8 bases from J, leaving 14 bases between. The CDR3 totals 14 residues. In DNA form, the CDR3 reads TGTGCCAGCAGCGCCGCAACCGGGGCCGAAAAACTGTTTTTT. Translation gives CASSAATGAEKLFF.

This CDR3 reads CASSSLRGLAGGEETQYF. CDR3 DNA sequence: TGTGCCAGCAGCTCCCTCCGCGGACTAGCGGGGGGAGAAGAGACCCAGTACTTC. The chain combines TRBV13 with TRBJ2-5, with 14 nucleotides matching TRBD2. V lost 4 bases and J lost 3; bases outside the gene matches: 10. The CDR3 consists of 18 residues. Germline values: CDR1 PRHDT, CDR2 FYEKMQ (reference sequence). Together with reference TRBV13 and TRBJ2-5, the CDR3 gives the full variable domain: AAGVIQSPRHLIKEKRETATLKCYPIPRHDTVYWYQQGPGQDPQFLISFYEKMQSDKGSIPDRFSAQQFSDYHSELNMSSLELGDSALYFCASSSLRGLAGGEETQYFGPGTRLLVL.

V and J are TRBV7-9 and TRBJ2-7; 7 nucleotides match TRBD2. Germline CDR1 SEHNR, CDR2 FQNEAQ (reference sequence). CDR3 length: 15 residues. With V trimmed by 6 bases and J by 0 bases, 8 bases remained unmatched. In DNA form, the CDR3 reads TGTGCCAGCAGGAGCGTTCTAGCGGACTCCTACGAGCAGTACTTC. Translated, it gives CASRSVLADSYEQYF.